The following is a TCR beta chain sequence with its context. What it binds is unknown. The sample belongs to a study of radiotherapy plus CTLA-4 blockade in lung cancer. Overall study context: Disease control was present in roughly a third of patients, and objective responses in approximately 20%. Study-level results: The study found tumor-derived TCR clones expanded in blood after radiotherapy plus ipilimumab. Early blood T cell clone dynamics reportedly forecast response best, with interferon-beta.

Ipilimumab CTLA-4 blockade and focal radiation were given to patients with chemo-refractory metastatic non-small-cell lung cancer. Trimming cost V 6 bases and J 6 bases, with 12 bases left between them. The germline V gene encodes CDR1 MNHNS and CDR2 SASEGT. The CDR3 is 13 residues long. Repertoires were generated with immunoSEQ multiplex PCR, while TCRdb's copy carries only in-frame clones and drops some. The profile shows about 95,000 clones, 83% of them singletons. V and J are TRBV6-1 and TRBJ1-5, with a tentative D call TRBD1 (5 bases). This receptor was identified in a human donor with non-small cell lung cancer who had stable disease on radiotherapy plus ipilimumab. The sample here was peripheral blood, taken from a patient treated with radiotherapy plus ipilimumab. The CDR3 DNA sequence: TGTGCCAGCAGGTTTCAGGGTGGTCAGCCCCAGCATTTT. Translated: CASRFQGGQPQHF.